This TCR beta chain comes out of a study of T-cell memory formation after mild COVID-19. Study-level information: The two donors had largely donor-specific TCR clusters. Regarding the study as a whole: Pre-infection memory already had some responding clones, implying cross-reactive memory joined.

To note about this clonotype: Its antigen is undetermined.

Constant-segment primers served in 5'RACE that generated TCR alpha and TCR beta cDNA libraries bearing sample barcodes and UMIs. TCRdb reprocessed the 5' RACE reads via MiXCR and lists one record per CDR3 protein. The repertoire consists of fewer than 300,000 distinct CDR3 sequences, with 16% occurring once and the leading ten covering 22%. Germline CDR1 reads LNHDA; CDR2 reads SQIVND (reference sequence). The V end lost 4 bases, the J end lost 3 bases, and 13 bases lay between the germline ends. The CDR3 has 15 amino acids. Sequenced input: PBMCs or a T cell subset sorted from them (not recorded which). This sequence originates from a man aged 18 to 29 who had mild COVID-19 (a few samples of this study predate the infection). Cell type and time point are not known. This chain links TRBV19 with TRBJ1-5, with D perhaps matching TRBD1 (6 bases). The CDR3 protein is CASSRQATFNQPQHF. Written as DNA, the CDR3 is TGTGCCAGTAGTAGACAGGCGACGTTCAATCAGCCCCAGCATTTT.